The 21 T cell receptor beta chains below come from one sample, sequenced in a study of CD8 T cells in Susac syndrome. RNA totalling roughly 0.45 to 1 ug underwent reverse transcription with random hexamers. Via MiXCR, TCRdb re-called the immunoSEQ multiplex PCR reads, giving one row per CDR3 protein. The table includes tens of thousands of distinct CDR3 sequences, about 95% detected once. The sample consisted of CD8+ T cells from PBMCs. The receptor source for this set is a human donor with multiple sclerosis.

V and J are TRBV5-4 and TRBJ1-5; TRBD1 agrees at 9 bases. Germline CDR1 and CDR2: SGHNT and YYREEE (reference sequence). The CDR3 extends over 17 amino acids. V shed 3 bases and J 2 bases; nucleotides not matched to a gene: 9. The CDR3 here is CASSSGTGTGGNQPQHF. In DNA, the CDR3 is TGTGCCAGCAGCTCCGGGACAGGGACGGGTGGCAATCAGCCCCAGCATTTT.

The rearrangement links TRBV27 to TRBJ1-1; possibly TRBD1 for D (5 bases). CDR1 MNHEY and CDR2 SMNVEV come from the germline V gene (reference sequence). This CDR3 region has 13 residues. Trimming took 4 bases from V and 5 from J, leaving 11 bases between them. DNA of the CDR3: TGTGCCAGCAGTTGGGGGTTAGTGACTGAAGCTTTCTTT. Residues: CASSWGLVTEAFF.

The chain uses TRBV6-2 or TRBV6-3 and TRBJ1-2; D not certain. Germline loops: CDR1 MNHEY, CDR2 SVGEGT. This CDR3 has 11 residues. The V and J ends lost 7 bases and 8 bases respectively, with 11 bases between them. CDR3: CASTGGVGYTF. CDR3 nucleotide sequence: TGTGCCAGCACCGGCGGGGTCGGCTACACCTTC.

The rearrangement uses TRBV10-2 and TRBJ2-1; D is undetermined. The CDR3 has 12 amino acids. The V gene lost 6 bases and the J gene lost 12 bases, with 15 bases spanning the gap. Germline-derived CDR1 and CDR2 are WSHSY and SAAADI. CDR3 amino acids: CASSGEGWGQFF. CDR3 DNA sequence: TGCGCCAGCAGCGGAGAAGGGTGGGGGCAGTTCTTC.

The sample holds one count of this clonotype. This chain connects TRBV4-2 to TRBJ1-2; the match to TRBD1 covers 9 bases. Germline assignment: CDR1 LGHNA and CDR2 YNFKEQ. The trim removed 0 bases at V and 6 bases at J, leaving 8 bases unmatched. There are 16 residues in the CDR3. The chain's CDR3 is CASSQEDEDRGHGYTF. CDR3 DNA sequence: TGTGCCAGCAGCCAAGAAGATGAGGACAGGGGACATGGCTACACCTTC.

V and J are TRBV5-1 and TRBJ1-2; D is unresolved. This CDR3 has 15 residues. V was clipped by 1 base and J by 0 bases, with 10 bases between them. Germline V CDR1 and CDR2: SGHRS, YFSETQ. CDR3 sequence (DNA): TGCGCCAGCAGCTTGACTGTGACACCTAACTATGGCTACACCTTC. It encodes CASSLTVTPNYGYTF.

The chain couples TRBV20-1 to TRBJ1-2, with 7 bases fitting TRBD1. The CDR3 is 15 residues long. Germline CDR1 and CDR2: DFQATT and SNEGSKA (reference sequence). V shed 0 bases, J shed 7 bases, and the junction held 11 bases outside the gene matches. The CDR3 DNA is TGCAGTGCTAGAGATCCCGACAGGGATACTTCTGGCTACACCTTC. Translating gives CSARDPDRDTSGYTF.

This chain links TRBV6-1 with TRBJ2-7, with D tentatively TRBD1 or TRBD2 (7 bases each). Germline V gene data show CDR1 as MNHNS and CDR2 as SASEGT. The CDR3 loop spans 17 amino acids. The ends were cut back, 5 bases at V and 4 bases at J, with 24 bases in the middle. DNA of the CDR3: TGTGCCAGCAGTACCCAGGGGGGGATGTTTGAGAATTACGAGCAGTACTTC. This gives the protein CASSTQGGMFENYEQYF.

The genes are TRBV5-1 and TRBJ2-4; D possibly uses TRBD1 or TRBD2 (6 bases each). Trimming pared 0 bases from V and 2 bases from J, leaving 18 bases between. CDR3 length: 18 residues. Germline V gene lookup returns CDR1 SGHRS and CDR2 YFSETQ. Written as DNA, the CDR3 is TGCGCCAGCAGCTTGGGGGATAACAGGGAGGTTCCCAAAAACATTCAGTACTTC. It encodes CASSLGDNREVPKNIQYF.

The chain combines TRBV7-9 with TRBJ2-5, with 9 bases identical to TRBD1. CDR1 SEHNR and CDR2 FQNEAQ come from the germline V gene (reference sequence). Germline trimming cut 5 bases from V and 1 base from J; bases unmatched to any gene: 11. This CDR3 comprises 17 residues. The CDR3 sequence: CASSTNQQGAIQETQYF. Written as DNA, the CDR3 is TGTGCCAGCAGCACAAATCAACAGGGGGCAATCCAAGAGACCCAGTACTTC.

V and J are TRBV25-1 and TRBJ1-1; D is undetermined. This CDR3 has 13 amino acids. V dropped 3 bases and J dropped 4 bases, with 9 bases sitting between them. Germline CDR1 and CDR2: MGHDK and SYGVNS. The CDR3 spells CASSDRSFTEAFF. The CDR3 DNA reads TGTGCCAGCAGTGATAGGAGTTTCACTGAAGCTTTCTTT.

The CDR3 DNA reads TGTGCCGGGGCCAGCGGGGGCCTAGTCGATACGCAGTATTTT. Protein product: CAGASGGLVDTQYF. The rearrangement links TRBV6-1 to TRBJ2-3, with TRBD2 matching 8 bases. The V and J ends lost 11 bases and 6 bases, in that order; junction bases with no gene match: 13. The CDR3 spans 14 residues. CDR1 and CDR2 (germline): MNHNS, SASEGT.

The chain employs TRBV5-4 and TRBJ2-7, with unresolved D. Trimming stripped 0 bases from V and 0 bases from J, with 10 bases between. Germline CDR1 reads SGHNT; CDR2 reads YYREEE (reference sequence). This CDR3 is built from 15 residues. The CDR3 DNA reads as TGTGCCAGCAGCTTGGCAGCTACCGGCTCCTACGAGCAGTACTTC. This sequence encodes CASSLAATGSYEQYF.

The chain has TRBV12-3 or TRBV12-4 and TRBJ1-2, with 7 bases that match TRBD1. This CDR3 region has 13 residues. The ends lost 4 bases at V and 6 bases at J; junction bases unmatched: 5. CDR3 sequence (DNA): TGTGCCAGCAGTTCGACAGGGTCTCATGGCTACACCTTC. This sequence encodes CASSSTGSHGYTF.

V and J are TRBV4-1 and TRBJ1-1; maybe TRBD1 (5 bases). The CDR3 extends over 16 amino acids. The ends were cut back, 0 bases at V and 8 bases at J, with 19 bases in the middle. Germline V gives CDR1 MGHRA, CDR2 YSYEKL. The DNA for the CDR3 is TGCGCCAGCAGCCAAGATCGGGGCGGGGGTGGGCTAGAAGCTTTCTTT. This codes for CASSQDRGGGGLEAFF.

This clonotype was counted between two and nine times. A read error may produce the germline difference seen at one junction end. This chain joins TRBV30 and TRBJ1-6; no clear D gene. The CDR3 contains 14 residues. Germline lookup yields CDR1 GTSNPN and CDR2 SVGIG (reference sequence). The CDR3 sequence is CAWSKSSYNSPLHF. CDR3 nucleotide sequence: TGTGCCTGGAGTAAGAGCTCCTATAATTCCCCCCTCCACTTT.

This clonotype was observed once. This chain connects TRBV25-1 to TRBJ1-1; no clear D. CDR1 and CDR2 (germline): MGHDK, SYGVNS. The CDR3 covers 14 residues. Trimming shortened V by 2 bases and J by 1 base, and 8 bases separated the two germline ends. The CDR3 protein is CASSEREANTEAFF. For the CDR3, the DNA is TGTGCCAGCAGTGAACGAGAGGCGAACACTGAAGCTTTCTTT. Filled out from reference TRBV25-1 and TRBJ1-1, the complete variable domain reads EADIYQTPRYLVIGTGKKITLECSQTMGHDKMYWYQQDPGMELHLIHYSYGVNSTEKGDLSSESTVSRIRTEHFPLTLESARPSHTSQYLCASSEREANTEAFFGQGTRLTVV.

This chain connects TRBV5-1 to TRBJ2-2, with 7 bases lining up with TRBD1. Trimming cost V 2 bases and J 1 base; bases outside gene matches: 2. The CDR3 is 15 residues long. Germline-derived CDR1 and CDR2 are SGHRS and YFSETQ. CDR3 sequence reads: CASSLTGVNTGELFF. CDR3 DNA: TGCGCCAGCAGCTTAACAGGGGTGAACACCGGGGAGCTGTTTTTT.

The chain has TRBV28 and TRBJ2-7, with 12 bases that match TRBD2. CDR3 length: 17 amino acids. V shed 3 bases and J 3 bases; nucleotides not matched to a gene: 9. Germline CDR1 MDHEN, CDR2 SYDVKM. The CDR3 sequence: CASSFQGPGLAGYEQYF. DNA of the CDR3: TGTGCCAGCAGTTTCCAGGGGCCGGGACTAGCGGGCTACGAGCAGTACTTC.

This sequence joins TRBV27 and TRBJ2-7; D perhaps matches TRBD1 (5 bases). V dropped 3 bases and J dropped 4 bases, with 10 bases sitting between them. Germline CDR1 MNHEY, CDR2 SMNVEV (reference sequence). This CDR3 is 13 amino acids long. As DNA, the CDR3 is TGTGCCAGCAGTTTGACAGACCCATACGAGCAGTACTTC. It specifies CASSLTDPYEQYF.

The V call is TRBV19, the J call TRBJ1-1; TRBD1 is a possible D gene (5 bases). The CDR3 totals 13 residues. CDR1 LNHDA and CDR2 SQIVND come from the germline V gene (reference sequence). Trimming cost V 7 bases and J 7 bases, with 16 bases left between them. CDR3 bases: TGTGCCAGTACCAATCCAGGGTCCGTTGAAGCTTTCTTT. Translating gives CASTNPGSVEAFF.